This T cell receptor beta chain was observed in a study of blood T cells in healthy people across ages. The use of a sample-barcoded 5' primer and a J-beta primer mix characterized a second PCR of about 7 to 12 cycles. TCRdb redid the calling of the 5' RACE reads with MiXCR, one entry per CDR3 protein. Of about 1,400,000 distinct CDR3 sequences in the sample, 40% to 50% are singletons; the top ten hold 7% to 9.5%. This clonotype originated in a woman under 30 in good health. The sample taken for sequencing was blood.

The CDR3 region has the DNA TGCGCCAGCAGCTTGGTGGGGTCCTTGGAGGACAGATACGATACGCAGTATTTT. Its translation is CASSLVGSLEDRYDTQYF. V and J are TRBV5-1 and TRBJ2-3, with D tentatively TRBD1 (6 bases). The germline gives CDR1 SGHRS, CDR2 YFSETQ. V was shortened by 0 bases and J by 6 bases, with 23 bases between the two germline ends. The CDR3 loop spans 18 amino acids. Complete variable domain (other parts from reference TRBV5-1 and TRBJ2-3): KAGVTQTPRYLIKTRGQQVTLSCSPISGHRSVSWYQQTPGQGLQFLFEYFSETQRNKGNFPGRFSGRQFSNSRSEMNVSTLELGDSALYLCASSLVGSLEDRYDTQYFGPGTRLTVL.